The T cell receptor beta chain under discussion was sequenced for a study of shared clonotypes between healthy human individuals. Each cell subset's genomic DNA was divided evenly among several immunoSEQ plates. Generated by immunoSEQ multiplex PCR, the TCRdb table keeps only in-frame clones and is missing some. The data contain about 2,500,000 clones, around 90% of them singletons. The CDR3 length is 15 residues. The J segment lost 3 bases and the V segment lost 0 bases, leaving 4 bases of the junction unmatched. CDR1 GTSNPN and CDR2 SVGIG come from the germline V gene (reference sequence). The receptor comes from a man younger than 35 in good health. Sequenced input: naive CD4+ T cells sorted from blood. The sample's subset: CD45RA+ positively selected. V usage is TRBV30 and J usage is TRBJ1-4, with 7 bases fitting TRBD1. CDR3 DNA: TGTGCCTGGAGTGTACAGGGGACTTCTAATGAAAAACTGTTTTTT. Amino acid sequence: CAWSVQGTSNEKLFF. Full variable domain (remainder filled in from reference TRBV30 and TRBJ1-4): SQTIHQWPATLVQPVGSPLSLECTVEGTSNPNLYWYRQAAGRGLQLLFYSVGIGQISSEVPQNLSASRPQDRQFILSSKKLLLSDSGFYLCAWSVQGTSNEKLFFGSGTQLSVL.